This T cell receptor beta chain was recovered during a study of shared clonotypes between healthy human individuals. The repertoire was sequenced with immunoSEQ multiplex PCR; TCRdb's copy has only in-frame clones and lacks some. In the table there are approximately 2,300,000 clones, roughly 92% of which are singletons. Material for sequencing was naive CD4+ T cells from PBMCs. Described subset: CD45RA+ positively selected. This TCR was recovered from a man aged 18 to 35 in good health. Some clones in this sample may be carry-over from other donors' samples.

CDR3 residues: CASSSLGRNYGYTF. CDR3 bases: TGTGCCAGCAGTTCCCTCGGCAGGAACTATGGCTACACCTTC. This chain connects TRBV27 to TRBJ1-2; D is unresolved. The CDR3 totals 14 residues. Trimming left V 4 bases short and J 2 bases short, with 11 bases between. Germline assignment: CDR1 MNHEY and CDR2 SMNVEV (reference sequence).